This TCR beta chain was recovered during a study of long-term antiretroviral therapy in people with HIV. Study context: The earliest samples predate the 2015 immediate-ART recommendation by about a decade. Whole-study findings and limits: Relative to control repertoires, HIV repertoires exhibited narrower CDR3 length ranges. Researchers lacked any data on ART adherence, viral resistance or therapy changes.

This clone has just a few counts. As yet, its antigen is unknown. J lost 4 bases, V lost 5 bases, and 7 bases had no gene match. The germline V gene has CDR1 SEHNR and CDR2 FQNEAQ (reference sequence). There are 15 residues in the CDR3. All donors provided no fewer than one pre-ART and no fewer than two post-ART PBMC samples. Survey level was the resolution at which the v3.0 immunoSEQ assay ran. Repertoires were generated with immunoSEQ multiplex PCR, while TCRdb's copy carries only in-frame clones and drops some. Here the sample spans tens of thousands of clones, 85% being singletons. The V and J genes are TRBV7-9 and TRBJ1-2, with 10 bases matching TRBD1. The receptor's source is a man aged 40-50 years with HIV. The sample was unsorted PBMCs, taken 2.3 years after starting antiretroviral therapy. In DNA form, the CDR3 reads TGTGCCAGCAGCCTCCGGGACAGGGGTGCCTATGGCTACACCTTC. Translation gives CASSLRDRGAYGYTF.